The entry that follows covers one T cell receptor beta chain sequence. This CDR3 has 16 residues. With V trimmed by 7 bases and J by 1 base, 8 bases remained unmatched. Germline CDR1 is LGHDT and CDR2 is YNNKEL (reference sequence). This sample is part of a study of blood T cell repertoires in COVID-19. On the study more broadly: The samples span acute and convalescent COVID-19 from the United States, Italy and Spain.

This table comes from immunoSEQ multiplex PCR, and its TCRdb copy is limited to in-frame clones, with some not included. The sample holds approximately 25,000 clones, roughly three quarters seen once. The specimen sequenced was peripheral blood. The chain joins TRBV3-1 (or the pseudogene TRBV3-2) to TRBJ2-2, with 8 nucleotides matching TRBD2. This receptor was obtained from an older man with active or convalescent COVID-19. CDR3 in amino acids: CASTGRTSQNTGELFF. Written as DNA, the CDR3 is TGTGCCAGCACTGGGCGGACTAGCCAGAACACCGGGGAGCTGTTTTTT.